Following are 28 T cell receptor beta chains from one sample sequenced in a study of tissue T cells after allogeneic stem cell transplantation (dated by TCRdb to 2021 to 2024). Libraries were constructed by the immunoSEQ multiplex PCR assay. This immuneACCESS table, as held by TCRdb, lists in-frame sequences with V and J called but not all clones. Of the missing ones, under half trace to an unresolved V gene in checked studies; the others have no known cause. The sample table records a few thousand clones; approximately 40% of these occur just once. In total, the top ten clones hold approximately 19% of the sample. Interpreted using the paper, the time point label stands for: mouse harvest day 14 after allogeneic transplant. Each mouse graft, delivered by tail vein injection, combined 10^6 splenic CD5+ T cells with 10^7 T-cell-depleted bone marrow cells. Sequences were obtained from gut tissue. The source of these receptors is a female BALB/c mouse given C57BL/6 T cells with graft-versus-host disease after an allogeneic hematopoietic cell transplant.

A remark on this clone: These gene names are mouse names. The CDR3 bases that were read are TGTGCCAGCAGCCAAGATGAGAGGGGACAAAACACCTTGTAC. It yields the protein CASSQDERGQNTLY. The CDR3 in full is CASSQDERGQNTLYF. J is TRBJ2-4 and V is TRBV2; the D gene is possibly TRBD1 (5 bases). The CDR3 end lies 1 residue beyond the end of the read and is filled in from the germline J gene. This CDR3 has 15 residues. The ends were cut back, 0 bases at V and 3 bases at J, with 10 bases in the middle. Germline assignment: CDR1 LGHNA and CDR2 YSYQKL.

Remarks on this clone: Genes and germline come from the mouse. The CDR3 end lies 1 residue beyond the end of the read and is filled in from the germline J gene. The sample has other DNA sequences that encode this CDR3 too. This chain connects TRBV26 to TRBJ2-4, with a tentative D call TRBD1 (6 bases). Trimming removed 0 bases from V and 3 bases from J, with 7 bases in between. The CDR3 loop spans 14 amino acids. The germline V gene encodes CDR1 KGHPV and CDR2 FQNQEV (reference sequence). CDR3 region: CASSLSQGQNTLYF. The covered CDR3 bases are TGTGCCAGCAGTCTGTCGCAGGGGCAAAACACCTTGTAC.

This clone came up once. The gene symbols are mouse symbols. The CDR3 end falls 1 residue outside the read, so it is completed with the germline J gene. The J gene is TRBJ2-5, the V gene TRBV3; 11 positions agree with TRBD2. Germline V gene lookup returns CDR1 SNHLY and CDR2 FYNGKV (reference sequence). CDR3 length: 14 amino acids. The V gene end was trimmed by 2 bases and the J gene end by 8 bases; junction bases not matched to a gene: 3. CDR3 amino acids: CASSLTGGAGTQYF. The sequenced CDR3 bases are TGTGCCAGCAGCTTAACTGGGGGGGCTGGCACCCAGTAC.

This clone was found a few times. The gene names given are mouse names. The CDR3 goes on 1 residue after the read ends, and that part is filled in from the germline J gene. This chain connects TRBV29 to TRBJ2-1, with 9 bases identical to TRBD2. CDR3 length equals 12 residues. Germline loops: CDR1 MSHET, CDR2 SYDVDS. J lost 6 bases, V lost 7 bases, and 1 base had no gene match. The CDR3 DNA, read in part, is TGTGCTAGCAACTGGGGGGTTGCTGAGCAGTTC. It is translated as CASNWGVAEQF. The entire CDR3 sequence reads CASNWGVAEQFF.

Regarding this clone: Mouse gene names and germline throughout. The read terminates 1 residue before the CDR3 end, so the remaining end is supplied by the germline J gene. The J gene is TRBJ2-7, the V gene TRBV2, with 13 bases matching TRBD2. The CDR3 runs 14 residues. V lost 3 bases to trimming and J lost 6 bases; unmatched junction nucleotides: 2. The germline V gene has CDR1 LGHNA and CDR2 YSYQKL. CDR3 sequence: CASSQDWGGGEQYF. The DNA read from the CDR3 is TGTGCCAGCAGCCAGGACTGGGGGGGCGGTGAACAGTAC.

Remarks on this clone: All gene names here are mouse names. The CDR3 reads CASSLEHTEVFF. The covered CDR3 bases are TGTGCCAGCTCTCTCGAACACACAGAAGTCTTC. This rearrangement joins TRBV12-2 to TRBJ1-1; no clear D. The read is 1 residue too short to cover the CDR3 end, so that end is filled in from the germline J gene. Per the germline V gene, CDR1 is SGHLS and CDR2 is HYDKME. Trimming shortened V by 0 bases and J by 3 bases, and 4 bases separated the two germline ends. CDR3 size: 12 residues.

For this clone: Gene names are mouse gene names. The sequence runs out 1 residue before the end of the CDR3; the remainder is reconstructed from the germline J gene. V is TRBV16 and J is TRBJ2-4; no reliable D call. This CDR3 is built from 12 residues. Trimming cost V 3 bases and J 0 bases, with 1 base left between them. CDR1 is SGHSA, CDR2 FRNQAP, per germline. CDR3 DNA, as far as it was read: TGTGCAAGCAGCTTTAGTCAAAACACCTTGTAC. Protein: CASSFSQNTLY. The entire CDR3 protein is CASSFSQNTLYF. Full variable domain (outside the CDR3, taken from reference TRBV16 and TRBJ2-4): NAGVIQTPRHKVTGKGQEATLWCEPISGHSAVFWYRQTIVQGLEFLTYFRNQAPIDDSGMPKERFSAQMPNQSHSTLKIQSTQPQDSAVYLCASSFSQNTLYFGAGTRLSVL.

Remarks on this clone: Mouse gene names and germline throughout. The read stops 1 residue short of the end of the CDR3; the missing end is completed from the germline J gene. The gene calls are TRBV5 and TRBJ2-5; 8 bases match TRBD2. The CDR3 sequence is 16 residues long. Germline trimming cut 0 bases from V and 4 bases from J; bases unmatched to any gene: 6. The germline V gene encodes CDR1 LGHNA and CDR2 YNLKQL (reference sequence). CDR3 region: CASSQDLGGVEDTQYF. The part of the CDR3 DNA that was read is TGTGCCAGCAGCCAAGATCTGGGGGGCGTTGAAGACACCCAGTAC.

A word on this clone: Gene names are the mouse ones. With the read ending 1 residue before the CDR3 end, the germline J gene is used to fill in that end. The chain uses TRBV26 and TRBJ2-4; no clear D. The V gene lost 2 bases and the J gene lost 4 bases, with 7 bases spanning the gap. From germline, CDR1 is KGHPV and CDR2 FQNQEV (reference sequence). The CDR3 runs to 13 residues. The CDR3 here is CASSLRQKNTLYF. The sequenced CDR3 bases are TGTGCCAGCAGTCTGAGGCAGAAAAACACCTTGTAC.

A single count supports this clone. Mouse names are used for the genes. Partial CDR3 DNA: TGTGCCAGCAGTGGGGGACAAAACACAGAAGTCTTC. Protein sequence: CASSGGQNTEVF. The complete CDR3 sequence is CASSGGQNTEVFF. V is TRBV13-1 and J is TRBJ1-1, with TRBD1 as a possible D gene (6 bases). The sequenced fragment ends 1 residue before the CDR3 boundary, so the rest is inferred from the germline J gene. The CDR3 spans 13 residues. Trimming cost V 3 bases and J 1 base, with 7 bases left between them. Per germline, CDR1 NSHNY and CDR2 SYGAGN.

As concerns this clone: Any gene name here is a mouse gene name. The CDR3 DNA, read in part, is TGTGCCAGCCGGGCTTCTGGAAATACGCTCTAT. Translating gives CASRASGNTLY. The CDR3 reads in full as CASRASGNTLYF. The V gene is TRBV12-1, the J gene TRBJ1-3; D unresolved. The read finishes 1 residue shy of the CDR3 end, and the germline J gene is used to complete it. Germline lookup yields CDR1 SGHSN and CDR2 HYEKVE. Trimming removed 6 bases at V and 0 bases at J, with 5 bases between. This CDR3 contains 12 residues.

This clone was detected a few times. Gene names refer to mouse genes. The CDR3 goes on 1 residue after the read ends, and that part is filled in from the germline J gene. This chain links TRBV3 with TRBJ2-5; tentatively, D is TRBD2 (6 bases). Per germline, CDR1 SNHLY and CDR2 FYNGKV (reference sequence). The CDR3 loop spans 14 amino acids. V gave up 1 base and J gave up 4 bases, with 9 bases separating them. CDR3 region: CASSLGWGKDTQYF. CDR3 bases read: TGTGCCAGCAGCTTAGGCTGGGGAAAAGACACCCAGTAC.

The table lists this clone with a few counts. The gene symbols are mouse symbols. Coverage ceases 1 residue before the CDR3 finishes, and the germline J gene fills in the end. The rearrangement uses TRBV26 and TRBJ1-4, with TRBD1 matching over 9 bases. Looked up from germline, CDR1 is KGHPV and CDR2 is FQNQEV (reference sequence). CDR3 size: 15 residues. The ends lost 5 bases at V and 2 bases at J; junction bases unmatched: 3. CDR3 protein: CASSSQGASNERLFF. The sequenced part of the CDR3 DNA is TGTGCCAGCAGTTCACAGGGGGCCTCCAACGAAAGATTATTT.

Turning to this clone: These gene names are mouse names. The DNA ends 1 residue before the CDR3 does, and the rest of the CDR3 is filled in from the germline J gene. This chain joins TRBV3 and TRBJ1-5; 10 nucleotides line up with TRBD1. The V segment lost 5 bases and the J segment 4 bases; nucleotides outside the gene matches: 5. There are 15 residues in the CDR3. CDR1 is SNHLY, CDR2 FYNGKV, per germline (reference sequence). Incomplete CDR3 DNA: TGTGCCAGCAGCCCCCGGGACAGGGGAAACCAGGCTCCGCTT. As protein: CASSPRDRGNQAPL. The entire CDR3 sequence reads CASSPRDRGNQAPLF.

This clone turned up a few times. Genes and germline are mouse. The read ends 1 residue before the CDR3 terminus; that terminus is restored from the germline J gene. This chain uses TRBV3 with TRBJ2-7; 9 bases fit TRBD2. The germline V gene has CDR1 SNHLY and CDR2 FYNGKV (reference sequence). The CDR3 loop spans 14 amino acids. V shed 6 bases, J shed 0 bases, and the junction held 3 bases outside the gene matches. The CDR3 DNA, read in part, is TGTGCCAGCAGAGACTGGGGGCGCTCCTATGAACAGTAC. This translates into CASRDWGRSYEQY. The whole CDR3 protein reads CASRDWGRSYEQYF.

By proportion, this clone is medium-sized. The gene names given are mouse names. The read comes to an end 1 residue before the CDR3 does, leaving the germline J gene to fill in the end. The chain employs TRBV29 and TRBJ2-5; 8 bases are shared with TRBD2. The CDR3 sequence is 14 residues long. Germline CDR1 MSHET, CDR2 SYDVDS. The V and J ends lost 8 bases and 0 bases, in that order; junction bases with no gene match: 4. CDR3 loop: CASAGGINQDTQYF. The DNA read from the CDR3 is TGTGCTAGCGCTGGGGGGATTAACCAAGACACCCAGTAC. Variable domain in full (rest from reference TRBV29 and TRBJ2-5): DMKVTQMPRYLIKRMGENVLLECGQDMSHETMYWYRQDPGLGLQLIYISYDVDSNSEGDIPKGYRVSRKKREHFSLILDSAKTNQTSVYFCASAGGINQDTQYFGPGTRLLVL.

In regard to this clone: Gene labels here are mouse ones. The CDR3 is cut off 1 residue early in the read; its end comes from the germline J gene. The chain employs TRBV26 and TRBJ1-1; D not certain. The CDR3 spans 11 residues. Trimming left V 4 bases short and J 7 bases short, with 7 bases between. Germline CDR1 KGHPV, CDR2 FQNQEV (reference sequence). CDR3 DNA, as far as it was read: TGTGCCAGCAGTCGCCGGGAAGAAGTCTTC. Protein sequence: CASSRREEVF. The full CDR3 reads CASSRREEVFF.

This clone has only a few counts. Genes and germline are mouse. The DNA ends 1 residue before the CDR3 does, and the rest of the CDR3 is filled in from the germline J gene. The chain couples TRBV15 to TRBJ2-7; 12 nucleotides line up with TRBD2. Germline V gene lookup returns CDR1 SGHND and CDR2 FRSKSL. V was clipped by 3 bases and J by 1 base; unmatched bases: 1. This CDR3 contains 15 residues. The part of the CDR3 DNA that was read is TGTGCCAGCAGTTTTGGGACTGGGGGGTCCTATGAACAGTAC. It specifies CASSFGTGGSYEQY. The full CDR3 reads CASSFGTGGSYEQYF.

A remark on this clone: Genes and germline are mouse. Read data end 1 residue before the CDR3 end; the end is taken from the germline J gene. V usage is TRBV3 and J usage is TRBJ2-7; 9 bases are a match to TRBD2. Germline V CDR1 and CDR2: SNHLY, FYNGKV (reference sequence). CDR3 length: 12 amino acids. The J segment lost 2 bases and the V segment lost 9 bases, leaving 2 bases of the junction unmatched. The CDR3 bases that were read are TGTGCCAGTCGACTGGGGGCCTATGAACAGTAC. Translating it yields CASRLGAYEQY. The entire CDR3 sequence reads CASRLGAYEQYF. Full variable domain (outside the CDR3, taken from reference TRBV3 and TRBJ2-7): GPKVLQIPSHQIIDMGQMVTLNCDPVSNHLYFYWYKQILGQQMEFLVNFYNGKVMEKSKLFKDQFSVERPDGSYFTLKIQPTALEDSAVYFCASRLGAYEQYFGPGTRLTVL.

This clone was seen a few times. The listed genes are named as in mouse. CDR3 amino acids: CASSQGTNERLFF. The CDR3 bases that were read are TGTGCCAGCAGTCAGGGGACCAACGAAAGATTATTT. V usage is TRBV26 and J usage is TRBJ1-4; D is perhaps TRBD1 (5 bases). The read gets to within 1 residue of the CDR3 end, and the germline J gene fills in the rest. Germline V lookup: CDR1 KGHPV, CDR2 FQNQEV (reference sequence). Trimming took off 4 bases at V and 3 bases at J, with 6 bases between the two ends. The CDR3 sequence is 13 residues long.

This clone was seen more than once but under ten times. Here the gene names and germline are mouse. The CDR3 spells CASSPDWGGYEQYF. The sequenced part of the CDR3 DNA is TGTGCCAGCAGCCCGGACTGGGGGGGGTATGAACAGTAC. The chain combines TRBV3 with TRBJ2-7; 12 positions agree with TRBD2. The read falls 1 residue short of the CDR3 end, and the missing part is taken from the germline J gene. The CDR3 runs to 14 residues. The ends lost 5 bases at V and 4 bases at J; junction bases unmatched: 3. Germline V lookup: CDR1 SNHLY, CDR2 FYNGKV (reference sequence).

Regarding this clone: The listed genes are named as in mouse. Read coverage stops 1 residue before the CDR3 terminus; the germline J gene supplies the remainder. This chain links TRBV12-2 with TRBJ2-4, with D uncertain. Deletions cut 0 bases from V and 4 bases from J, with 10 bases between. From germline, CDR1 is SGHLS and CDR2 HYDKME. The CDR3 is 14 amino acids. CDR3 bases read: TGTGCCAGCTCTCTCGTCGCTACAAAAAACACCTTGTAC. It codes for CASSLVATKNTLY. The CDR3 in full is CASSLVATKNTLYF.

With respect to this clone: Mouse germline and gene names are used. Read sequence stops 1 residue before the CDR3 end, and the germline J gene provides the missing end. This chain uses TRBV26 with TRBJ2-1; TRBD1 aligns across 7 bases. The CDR3 runs to 14 residues. Trimming removed 3 bases from V and 3 bases from J; junction bases left unmatched: 2. Germline V CDR1 and CDR2: KGHPV, FQNQEV (reference sequence). The covered CDR3 bases are TGTGCCAGCAGTCTTGCAGGGGGCTATGCTGAGCAGTTC. This codes for CASSLAGGYAEQF. The whole CDR3 protein is CASSLAGGYAEQFF.

As concerns this clone: Gene names are mouse gene names. The read ends 1 residue shy of where the CDR3 ends; the end is completed using the germline J gene. The chain combines TRBV12-2 with TRBJ1-6; D possibly corresponds to TRBD1 (6 bases). TRBJ1-6 is marked as an open reading frame, function uncertain. The germline V and J ends were trimmed by 4 bases and 7 bases, with 10 bases remaining between them. Germline CDR1 and CDR2: SGHLS and HYDKME. CDR3 size: 13 residues. Incomplete CDR3 DNA: TGTGCCAGCTCCCGACAGGAGAATTCGCCCCTCTAC. It translates to CASSRQENSPLY. Given in full, the CDR3 is CASSRQENSPLYF.

Notes on this clone: Gene names and germline refer to mouse. The read is 1 residue too short to cover the CDR3 end, so that end is filled in from the germline J gene. The J gene is TRBJ2-2, the V gene TRBV15, with 11 bases lining up with TRBD2. This CDR3 has 16 amino acids. Germline V gene sequence: CDR1 SGHND, CDR2 FRSKSL. The V segment lost 3 bases and the J segment 4 bases; nucleotides outside the gene matches: 4. Here the CDR3 reads CASSFTGGAGTGQLYF. CDR3 DNA (partial): TGTGCCAGCAGTTTTACTGGGGGGGCCGGCACCGGGCAGCTCTAC.

Comment on this clone: The gene symbols are mouse symbols. The read terminates 1 residue ahead of where the CDR3 ends, so the germline J gene completes it. The chain carries TRBV12-1 and TRBJ2-2; D unclear. Per germline, CDR1 SGHSN and CDR2 HYEKVE. V gave up 0 bases and J gave up 5 bases, with 6 bases separating them. The CDR3 is 13 amino acids. CDR3: CASSLEETGQLYF. The part of the CDR3 DNA that was read is TGTGCCAGCTCTCTCGAAGAGACCGGGCAGCTCTAC.

This clone was picked up a small number of times. Gene names refer to mouse genes. Sequencing ends 1 residue short of the CDR3 end; the germline J gene provides the rest. The gene calls are TRBV15 and TRBJ1-6, with 11 bases identical to TRBD1. TRBJ1-6 is assigned to the ORF class and has an uncertain function. The V gene end was trimmed by 6 bases and the J gene end by 2 bases; junction bases not matched to a gene: 3. CDR1 is SGHND, CDR2 FRSKSL, per germline. The CDR3 is 16 amino acids. The CDR3 region is CASRPDRGPYNSPLYF. The DNA read from the CDR3 is TGTGCCAGCAGACCGGACAGGGGGCCCTATAATTCGCCCCTCTAC.

This clone ranks as medium-sized. Genes and germline are mouse. From the germline J gene comes the end of the CDR3, since the read stops 1 residue before it. The chain has TRBV22 and TRBJ2-7. TRBV22 corresponds to a pseudogene. CDR3 size: 15 residues. Partial CDR3 DNA: TGTGCCAGCAGTTGTGAGTGGGAGAGGGCCTATGAACAGTAC. Protein sequence: CASSCEWERAYEQY. The complete CDR3 sequence is CASSCEWERAYEQYF.